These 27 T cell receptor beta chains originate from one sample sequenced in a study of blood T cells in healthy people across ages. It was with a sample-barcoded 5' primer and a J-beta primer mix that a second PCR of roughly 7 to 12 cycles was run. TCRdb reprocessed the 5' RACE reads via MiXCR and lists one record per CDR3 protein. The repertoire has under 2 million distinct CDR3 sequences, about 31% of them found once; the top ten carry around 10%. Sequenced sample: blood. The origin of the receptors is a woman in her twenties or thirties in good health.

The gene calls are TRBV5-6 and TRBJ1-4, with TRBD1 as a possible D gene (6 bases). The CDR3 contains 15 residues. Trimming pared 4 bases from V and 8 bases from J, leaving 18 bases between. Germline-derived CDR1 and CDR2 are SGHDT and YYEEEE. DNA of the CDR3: TGTGCCAGCAGCCTAACCACAGGGTTCCGGGAAAAACTGTTTTTT. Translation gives CASSLTTGFREKLFF.

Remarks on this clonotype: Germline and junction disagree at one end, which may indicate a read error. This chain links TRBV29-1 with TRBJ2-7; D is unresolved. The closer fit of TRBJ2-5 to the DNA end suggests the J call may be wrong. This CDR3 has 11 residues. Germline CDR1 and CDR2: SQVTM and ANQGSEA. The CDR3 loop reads CSAEGFQTQYF. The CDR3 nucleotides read TGCAGCGCTGAAGGGTTTCAGACCCAGTACTTC.

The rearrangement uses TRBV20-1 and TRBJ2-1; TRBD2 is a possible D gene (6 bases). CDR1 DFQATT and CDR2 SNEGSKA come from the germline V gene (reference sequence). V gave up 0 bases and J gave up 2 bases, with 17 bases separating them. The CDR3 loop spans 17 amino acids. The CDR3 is CSAREAIRGAPYNEQFF. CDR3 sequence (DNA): TGCAGTGCTAGAGAAGCAATCCGCGGGGCACCCTACAATGAGCAGTTCTTC.

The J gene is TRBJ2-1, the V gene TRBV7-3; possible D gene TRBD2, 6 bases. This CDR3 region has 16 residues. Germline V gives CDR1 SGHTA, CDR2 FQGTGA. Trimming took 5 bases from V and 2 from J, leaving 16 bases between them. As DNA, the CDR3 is TGTGCCAGCAGCCCACTAGCCCGGGGCACCTACAATGAGCAGTTCTTC. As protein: CASSPLARGTYNEQFF.

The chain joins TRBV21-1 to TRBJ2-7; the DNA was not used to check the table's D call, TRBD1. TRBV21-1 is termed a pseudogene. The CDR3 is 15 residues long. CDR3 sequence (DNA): TGTGCCAGCAGCAAAGACCAGGGGGCCCCGTACGAGCAGTACTTC. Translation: CASSKDQGAPYEQYF.

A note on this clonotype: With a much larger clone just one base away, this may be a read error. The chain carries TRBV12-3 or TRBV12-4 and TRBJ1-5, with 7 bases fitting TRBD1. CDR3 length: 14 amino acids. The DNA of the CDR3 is TGTGCCGGCAGTCCCGACAGGGCCAATCAGCCCCAGCATTTT. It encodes CAGSPDRANQPQHF.

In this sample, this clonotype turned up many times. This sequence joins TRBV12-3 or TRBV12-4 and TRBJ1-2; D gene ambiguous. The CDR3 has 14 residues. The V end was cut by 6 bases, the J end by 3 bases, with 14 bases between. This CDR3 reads CASSPKTGDYGYTF. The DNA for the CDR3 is TGTGCCAGCAGCCCCAAGACTGGTGACTATGGCTACACCTTC.

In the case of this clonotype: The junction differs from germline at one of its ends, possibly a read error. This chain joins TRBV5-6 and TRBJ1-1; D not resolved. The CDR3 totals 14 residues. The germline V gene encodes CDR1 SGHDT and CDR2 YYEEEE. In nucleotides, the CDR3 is TGTACCAGCAGCTTGGTTAGGGCGGGCACTGAAGCTTTCTTT. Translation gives CTSSLVRAGTEAFF.

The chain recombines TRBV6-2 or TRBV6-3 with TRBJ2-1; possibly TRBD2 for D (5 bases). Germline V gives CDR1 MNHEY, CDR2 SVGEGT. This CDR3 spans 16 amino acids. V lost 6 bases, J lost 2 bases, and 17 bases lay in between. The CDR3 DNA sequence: TGTGCCAGCAGGTCTAGCCAAAGTAGCCCCTACAATGAGCAGTTCTTC. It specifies CASRSSQSSPYNEQFF.

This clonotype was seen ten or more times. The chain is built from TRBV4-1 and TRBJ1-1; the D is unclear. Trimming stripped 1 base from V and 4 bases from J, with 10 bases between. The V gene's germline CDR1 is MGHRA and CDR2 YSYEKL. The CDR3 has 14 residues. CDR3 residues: CASSQVPLGTEAFF. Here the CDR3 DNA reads TGCGCCAGCAGCCAAGTCCCCCTAGGCACTGAAGCTTTCTTT.

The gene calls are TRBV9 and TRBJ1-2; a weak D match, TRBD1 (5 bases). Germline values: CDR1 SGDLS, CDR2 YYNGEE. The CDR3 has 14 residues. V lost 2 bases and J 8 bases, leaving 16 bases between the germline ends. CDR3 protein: CASSVGGAGQGYTF. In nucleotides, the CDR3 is TGTGCCAGCAGCGTTGGAGGGGCAGGGCAGGGCTACACCTTC.

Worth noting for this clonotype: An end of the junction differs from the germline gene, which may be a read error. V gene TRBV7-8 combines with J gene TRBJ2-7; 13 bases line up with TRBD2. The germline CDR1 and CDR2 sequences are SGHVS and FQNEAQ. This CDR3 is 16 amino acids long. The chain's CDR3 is CDSSVGLAGVDYEQYF. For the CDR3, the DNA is TGTGACAGCAGCGTCGGACTAGCGGGAGTGGACTACGAGCAGTACTTC.

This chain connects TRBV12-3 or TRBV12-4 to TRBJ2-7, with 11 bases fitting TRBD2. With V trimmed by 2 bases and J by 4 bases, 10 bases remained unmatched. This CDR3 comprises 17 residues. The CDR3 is CASSLIFTSGSLYEQYF. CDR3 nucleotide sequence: TGTGCCAGCAGTTTAATATTCACTAGCGGGAGTCTATACGAGCAGTACTTC.

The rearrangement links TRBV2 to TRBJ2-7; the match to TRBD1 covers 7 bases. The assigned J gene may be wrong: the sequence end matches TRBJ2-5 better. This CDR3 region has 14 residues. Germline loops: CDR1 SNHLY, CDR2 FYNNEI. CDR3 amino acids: CASRETGSRKTQYF. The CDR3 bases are TGTGCCAGCAGGGAGACAGGGAGTAGGAAGACCCAGTACTTC.

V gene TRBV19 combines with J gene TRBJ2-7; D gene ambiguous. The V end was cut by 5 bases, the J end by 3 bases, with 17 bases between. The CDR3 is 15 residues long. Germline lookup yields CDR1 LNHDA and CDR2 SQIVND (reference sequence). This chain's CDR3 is CASSPTRAEYYEQYF. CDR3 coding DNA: TGTGCCAGTAGTCCCACCCGGGCAGAATACTACGAGCAGTACTTC.

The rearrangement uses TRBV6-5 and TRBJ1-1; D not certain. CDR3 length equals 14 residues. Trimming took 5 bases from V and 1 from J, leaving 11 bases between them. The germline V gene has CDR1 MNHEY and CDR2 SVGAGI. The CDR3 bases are TGTGCCAGCAGTCCGGACGGATCGAACACTGAAGCTTTCTTT. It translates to CASSPDGSNTEAFF.

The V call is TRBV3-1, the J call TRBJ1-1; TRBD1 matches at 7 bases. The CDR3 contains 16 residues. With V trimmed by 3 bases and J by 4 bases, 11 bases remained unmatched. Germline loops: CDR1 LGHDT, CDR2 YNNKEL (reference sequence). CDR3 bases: TGTGCCAGCAGCCACGCAGGGGGGCCGCGCGGCACTGAAGCTTTCTTT. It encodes CASSHAGGPRGTEAFF.

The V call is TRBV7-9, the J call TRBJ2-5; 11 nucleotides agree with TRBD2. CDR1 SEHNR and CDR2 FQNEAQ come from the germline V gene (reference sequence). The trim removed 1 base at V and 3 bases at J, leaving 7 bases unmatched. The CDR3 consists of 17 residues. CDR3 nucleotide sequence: TGTGCCAGCAGCTTAGTAATGCGACTAGCGGGAAAAGAGACCCAGTACTTC. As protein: CASSLVMRLAGKETQYF.

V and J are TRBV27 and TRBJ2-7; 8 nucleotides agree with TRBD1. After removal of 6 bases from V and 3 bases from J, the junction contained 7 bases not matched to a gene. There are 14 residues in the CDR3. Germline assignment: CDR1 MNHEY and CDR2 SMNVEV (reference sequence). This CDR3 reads CASRGIGQGYEQYF. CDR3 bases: TGTGCCAGCAGAGGGATTGGACAGGGCTACGAGCAGTACTTC.

The CDR3 loop reads CASSVDLIGTGGTDTQYF. CDR3 DNA: TGTGCCAGCAGCGTAGACCTGATAGGGACAGGAGGGACAGATACGCAGTATTTT. The chain combines TRBV9 with TRBJ2-3, with TRBD1 identical over 8 bases. The CDR3 has 18 residues. Germline V CDR1 and CDR2: SGDLS, YYNGEE. V was clipped by 0 bases and J by 3 bases; unmatched bases: 12.

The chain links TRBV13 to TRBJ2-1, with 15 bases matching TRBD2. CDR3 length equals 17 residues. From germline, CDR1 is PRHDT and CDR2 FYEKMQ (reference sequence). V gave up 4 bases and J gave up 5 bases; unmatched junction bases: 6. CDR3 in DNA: TGTGCCAGCAGCTGGGGGACTAGCGGGAGGCGGGACAATGAGCAGTTCTTC. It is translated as CASSWGTSGRRDNEQFF.

CDR3 in amino acids: CASTTLLTGGVMPQHF. CDR3 nucleotide sequence: TGTGCCAGCACCACCCTGCTGACAGGGGGGGTTATGCCCCAGCATTTT. The chain uses TRBV12-3 or TRBV12-4 and TRBJ1-5; 9 nucleotides agree with TRBD1. The CDR3 length is 16 residues. Trimming cost V 7 bases and J 9 bases; bases outside gene matches: 16.

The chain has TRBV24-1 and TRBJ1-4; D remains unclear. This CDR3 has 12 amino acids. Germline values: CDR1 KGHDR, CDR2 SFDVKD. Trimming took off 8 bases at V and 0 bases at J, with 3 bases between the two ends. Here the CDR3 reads CATTATNEKLFF. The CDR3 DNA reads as TGTGCCACCACGGCAACTAATGAAAAACTGTTTTTT.

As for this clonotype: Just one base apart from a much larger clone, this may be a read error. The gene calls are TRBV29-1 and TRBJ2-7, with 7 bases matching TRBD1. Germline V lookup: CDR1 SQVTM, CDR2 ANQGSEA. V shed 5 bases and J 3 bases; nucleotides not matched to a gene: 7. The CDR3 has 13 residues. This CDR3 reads CSVITGVSYEQYF. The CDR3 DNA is TGCAGCGTTATCACAGGGGTCAGCTACGAGCAGTACTTC.

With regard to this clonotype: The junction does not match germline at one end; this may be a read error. CDR3 region: CASSEGGGRRKTQYF. In DNA form, the CDR3 reads TGTGCCAGCAGCGAAGGGGGCGGGAGACGGAAGACCCAGTACTTC. This chain connects TRBV6-1 to TRBJ2-7; D might be TRBD1 or TRBD2, each matching 7 bases. The end of the DNA aligns better with TRBJ2-5, so the J call may be wrong. In germline, CDR1 is MNHNS, CDR2 SASEGT. The CDR3 is made up of 15 amino acids.

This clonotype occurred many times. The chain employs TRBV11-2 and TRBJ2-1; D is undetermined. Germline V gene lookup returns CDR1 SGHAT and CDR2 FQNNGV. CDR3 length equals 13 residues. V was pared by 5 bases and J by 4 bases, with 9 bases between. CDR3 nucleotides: TGTGCCAGCAGCCGGATGATGTACAATGAGCAGTTCTTC. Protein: CASSRMMYNEQFF.

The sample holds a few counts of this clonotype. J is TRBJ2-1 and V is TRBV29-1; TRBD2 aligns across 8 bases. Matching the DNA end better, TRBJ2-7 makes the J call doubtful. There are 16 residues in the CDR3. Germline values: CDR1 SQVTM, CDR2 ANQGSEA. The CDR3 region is CSVDSKLAETYNEQYF. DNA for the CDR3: TGCAGCGTGGATTCCAAACTAGCGGAAACCTACAATGAGCAGTACTTC.